Following are 16 T cell receptor beta chains from one sample sequenced in a study of cytomegalovirus exposure and HLA in healthy donors. TCRdb's copy holds only in-frame clones and misses some; the assay was immunoSEQ multiplex PCR. The sample consists of approximately 59,000 clones, 93% of them appearing once. Sequencing was carried out using PBMCs. The receptors derive from a woman younger than 35 in good health and CMV-seropositive.

This chain joins TRBV5-1 and TRBJ1-1; a possible D gene is TRBD1 (5 bases). CDR1 is SGHRS and CDR2 is YFSETQ in the germline V gene. V lost 0 bases and J lost 7, with 10 bases in between. This CDR3 is 13 amino acids long. The CDR3 DNA follows: TGCGCCAGCAGCTTGGAGGCAGGGTTTGAAGCTTTCTTT. It specifies CASSLEAGFEAFF.

V usage is TRBV9 and J usage is TRBJ1-3, with D tentatively TRBD1 (6 bases). Trimming cost V 6 bases and J 2 bases, with 9 bases left between them. Germline CDR1 reads SGDLS; CDR2 reads YYNGEE. The CDR3 consists of 13 residues. The CDR3 sequence: CASTDRTGNTIYF. In DNA, the CDR3 is TGTGCCAGCACCGACAGGACTGGAAACACCATATATTTT.

This rearrangement joins TRBV28 to TRBJ2-4, with D possibly TRBD1 on 5 matching bases. The CDR3 is 15 amino acids. The V gene lost 6 bases and the J gene lost 0 bases, with 12 bases spanning the gap. Germline V gene sequence: CDR1 MDHEN, CDR2 SYDVKM. CDR3 DNA sequence: TGTGCCAGCAGCCCAAAGGGGCTAGCCAAAAACATTCAGTACTTC. Protein product: CASSPKGLAKNIQYF.

This chain links TRBV19 with TRBJ1-3; D is uncertain. V was clipped by 5 bases and J by 4 bases, with 9 bases between them. This CDR3 spans 13 amino acids. Germline V gives CDR1 LNHDA, CDR2 SQIVND (reference sequence). CDR3 nucleotides: TGTGCCAGTAGTCTTGGAGCGGGAAACACCATATATTTT. Translation gives CASSLGAGNTIYF.

This clone appeared once. This chain joins TRBV5-5 and TRBJ2-5, with TRBD1 as a possible D gene (6 bases). The CDR3 covers 15 residues. Germline V gene sequence: CDR1 SGHKS, CDR2 YYEKEE (reference sequence). The ends were cut back, 3 bases at V and 1 base at J, with 13 bases in the middle. The CDR3 here is CASSSAGQRQETQYF. The CDR3 bases are TGTGCCAGCAGCTCTGCCGGACAGCGCCAAGAGACCCAGTACTTC.

The chain employs TRBV19 and TRBJ1-3, with D maybe TRBD1 (5 bases). Trimming cost V 3 bases and J 3 bases, with 12 bases left between them. CDR1 and CDR2 (germline): LNHDA, SQIVND (reference sequence). This CDR3 contains 15 residues. In DNA, the CDR3 is TGTGCCAGTAGTATTGGAAGACAGCTTGGAAACACCATATATTTT. Amino acid sequence: CASSIGRQLGNTIYF. The complete variable domain, with remaining parts taken from reference TRBV19 and TRBJ1-3, reads DGGITQSPKYLFRKEGQNVTLSCEQNLNHDAMYWYRQDPGQGLRLIYYSQIVNDFQKGDIAEGYSVSREKKESFPLTVTSAQKNPTAFYLCASSIGRQLGNTIYFGEGSWLTVV.

The J gene is TRBJ2-7, the V gene TRBV4-3; D perhaps matches TRBD2 (6 bases). The CDR3 is made up of 16 amino acids. The ends were cut back, 4 bases at V and 3 bases at J, with 19 bases in the middle. Germline values: CDR1 LGHNA, CDR2 YSLEER. In DNA form, the CDR3 reads TGCGCCAGCAGCCCGCAAGCCGGGACTGGCTTCTACGAGCAGTACTTC. It specifies CASSPQAGTGFYEQYF.

This chain connects TRBV6-1 to TRBJ2-5; 7 bases line up with TRBD1. V shed 6 bases and J 7 bases; nucleotides not matched to a gene: 8. The CDR3 sequence is 13 residues long. Germline V gene sequence: CDR1 MNHNS, CDR2 SASEGT. CDR3 region: CASSQDRVRTQYF. Here the CDR3 DNA reads TGTGCCAGCAGCCAAGACAGGGTTCGGACCCAGTACTTC.

The chain combines TRBV25-1 with TRBJ1-2; TRBD1 is a possible D gene (6 bases). The CDR3 is 16 amino acids. Germline assignment: CDR1 MGHDK and CDR2 SYGVNS. V shed 2 bases and J shed 4 bases, with 17 bases lying between them. DNA of the CDR3: TGTGCCAGCAGTGAAGGCGGGGGGCTGCAAGTCTATGGCTACACCTTC. Residues: CASSEGGGLQVYGYTF.

The rearrangement links TRBV28 to TRBJ1-1, with D uncertain. The CDR3 spans 14 residues. Between the trimmed V and J ends, which lost 8 bases and 0 bases, there was a span of 13 bases. Per the germline V gene, CDR1 is MDHEN and CDR2 is SYDVKM. CDR3 coding DNA: TGTGCCAGCCAAACCGGGTATATGAACACTGAAGCTTTCTTT. Protein sequence: CASQTGYMNTEAFF.

This chain links TRBV19 with TRBJ1-6, with D possibly TRBD1 on 5 matching bases. The CDR3 contains 15 residues. CDR1 and CDR2 from the germline V gene are LNHDA and SQIVND (reference sequence). Trimming cost V 5 bases and J 7 bases, with 15 bases left between them. CDR3 coding DNA: TGTGCCAGTAGTGGGGTGGGGTACAGGAATTCACCCCTCCACTTT. Protein sequence: CASSGVGYRNSPLHF.

The rearrangement uses TRBV7-4 and TRBJ1-4, with TRBD1 as a possible D gene (5 bases). The V end was cut by 2 bases, the J end by 6 bases, with 19 bases between. This CDR3 has 17 residues. Looked up from germline, CDR1 is SGHVT and CDR2 is SQSDAQ. The CDR3 DNA is TGTGCCAGCAGCTTAAGGTTCGGGGGGGGTGTAGATGAAAAACTGTTTTTT. It specifies CASSLRFGGGVDEKLFF.

The chain joins TRBV20-1 to TRBJ2-7; D is unclear. The germline V gene encodes CDR1 DFQATT and CDR2 SNEGSKA (reference sequence). Trimming cost V 5 bases and J 2 bases, with 7 bases left between them. This CDR3 comprises 11 residues. The CDR3 sequence is CSAGGTYEQYF. The DNA of the CDR3 is TGCAGTGCTGGTGGCACCTACGAGCAGTACTTC.

The genes are TRBV19 and TRBJ1-2, with TRBD1 identical over 7 bases. The CDR3 is 14 amino acids. In germline, CDR1 is LNHDA, CDR2 SQIVND (reference sequence). The V segment lost 3 bases and the J segment 8 bases; nucleotides outside the gene matches: 9. The CDR3 bases are TGTGCCAGTAGTATCTCCGGGACAGTCGCCGGCTACACCTTC. As protein: CASSISGTVAGYTF.

The chain uses TRBV4-1 and TRBJ2-7; 7 bases match TRBD1. Germline CDR1 MGHRA, CDR2 YSYEKL. V dropped 5 bases and J dropped 0; count of bases not matched to a gene: 7. The length of the CDR3 is 15 residues. CDR3 sequence (DNA): TGCGCCAGCAGCTACGGGACAGCAAGCTCCTACGAGCAGTACTTC. Protein sequence: CASSYGTASSYEQYF.

The gene calls are TRBV9 and TRBJ2-1; 11 bases match TRBD2. The CDR3 extends over 18 amino acids. CDR1 is SGDLS, CDR2 YYNGEE, per germline. The junction had 8 bases not matched to a gene; V was cut back by 0 bases and J by 3 bases. The CDR3 region has the DNA TGTGCCAGCAGCGTAGTGGCTAGCGGGGGGCAGATCTACAATGAGCAGTTCTTC. It codes for CASSVVASGGQIYNEQFF.